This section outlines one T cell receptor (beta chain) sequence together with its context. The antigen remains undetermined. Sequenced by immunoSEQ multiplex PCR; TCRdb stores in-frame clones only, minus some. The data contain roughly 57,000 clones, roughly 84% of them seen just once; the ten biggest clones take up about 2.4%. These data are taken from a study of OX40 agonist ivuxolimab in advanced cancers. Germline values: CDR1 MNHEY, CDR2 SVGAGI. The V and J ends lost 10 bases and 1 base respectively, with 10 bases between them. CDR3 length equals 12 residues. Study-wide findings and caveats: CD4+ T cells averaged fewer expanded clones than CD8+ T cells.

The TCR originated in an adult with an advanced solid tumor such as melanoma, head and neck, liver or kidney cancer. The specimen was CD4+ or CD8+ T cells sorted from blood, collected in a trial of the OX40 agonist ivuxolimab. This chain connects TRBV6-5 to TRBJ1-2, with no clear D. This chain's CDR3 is CATYKNNYGYTF. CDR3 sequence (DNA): TGTGCCACCTACAAGAATAACTATGGCTACACCTTC.